One sample yielded the 13 T cell receptor beta chains listed below, sequenced in a study of post-analysis software for immune sequencing data. Included in the TCR beta cDNA libraries were unique molecular identifiers. Via MiXCR, TCRdb re-called the PCR reads, giving one row per CDR3 protein. The sample lists around 700,000 distinct CDR3 sequences; approximately 60% were seen once. Regarding the study as a whole: TRBV5-6, TRBV5-1 and TRBV20-1 were among five TRBV segments more frequent in patients than controls.

These receptors have no identified antigens. Material for sequencing was blood. Receptors were obtained from a girl aged 2 to 9 with multiple sclerosis.

The chain uses TRBV12-3 or TRBV12-4 and TRBJ1-6; possibly TRBD1 for D (5 bases). Trimming shortened V by 6 bases and J by 9 bases, and 12 bases separated the two germline ends. The CDR3 spans 13 residues. The CDR3 region is CASSTTATSPLHF. The CDR3 DNA follows: TGTGCCAGCAGCACGACAGCAACTTCACCCCTCCACTTT.

J is TRBJ1-6 and V is TRBV7-2; 7 bases are shared with TRBD1. V lost 8 bases and J lost 6; bases outside the gene matches: 4. Germline assignment: CDR1 SGHTA and CDR2 FQGNSA. The CDR3 totals 13 residues. The CDR3 protein is CASGQGVNSPLHF. The DNA for the CDR3 is TGTGCCAGCGGGCAGGGGGTTAATTCACCCCTCCACTTT. Drawing the rest from reference TRBV7-2 and TRBJ1-6, the complete variable domain is GAGVSQSPSNKVTEKGKDVELRCDPISGHTALYWYRQSLGQGLEFLIYFQGNSAPDKSGLPSDRFSAERTGGSVSTLTIQRTQQEDSAVYLCASGQGVNSPLHFGNGTRLTVT.

This clonotype was counted a few times. This sequence joins TRBV5-1 and TRBJ2-4; TRBD2 might be the D (6 bases). The CDR3 runs 13 residues. Trimming took 3 bases from V and 10 from J, leaving 14 bases between them. Germline V gene lookup returns CDR1 SGHRS and CDR2 YFSETQ. The CDR3 loop is CASSSQVGGIQYF. The CDR3 nucleotides read TGCGCCAGCAGCTCCCAAGTGGGGGGTATTCAGTACTTC.

A few counts support this clonotype. The chain employs TRBV27 and TRBJ1-5, with TRBD1 as a possible D gene (5 bases). The V end was cut by 8 bases, the J end by 2 bases, with 13 bases between. Per germline, CDR1 MNHEY and CDR2 SMNVEV (reference sequence). The CDR3 is made up of 14 amino acids. For the CDR3, the DNA is TGTGCCAGCGGATGGGGGAAGGGCAATCAGCCCCAGCATTTT. It encodes CASGWGKGNQPQHF.

The chain recombines TRBV29-1 with TRBJ2-1; perhaps TRBD2 as D (6 bases). The CDR3 runs to 13 residues. The germline V gene encodes CDR1 SQVTM and CDR2 ANQGSEA. The ends were cut back, 4 bases at V and 2 bases at J, with 9 bases in the middle. The CDR3 loop reads CSVAGLPYNEQFF. CDR3 DNA: TGCAGCGTTGCGGGACTCCCCTACAATGAGCAGTTCTTC.

The CDR3 DNA sequence: TGCAGTGCTAGACAGGGGGCGTCTGAAGCTTTCTTT. Protein product: CSARQGASEAFF. The chain links TRBV20-1 to TRBJ1-1; TRBD1 aligns across 8 bases. V gave up 2 bases and J gave up 6 bases; unmatched junction bases: 2. The CDR3 extends over 12 amino acids. Germline CDR1 is DFQATT and CDR2 is SNEGSKA (reference sequence).

The chain combines TRBV11-2 with TRBJ1-1, with D unclear. The CDR3 is 15 residues long. The V end was cut by 5 bases, the J end by 4 bases, with 17 bases between. The germline V gene has CDR1 SGHAT and CDR2 FQNNGV. The CDR3 here is CASSLLPGPSTEAFF. The CDR3 DNA is TGTGCCAGCAGCCTCCTTCCCGGACCGAGCACTGAAGCTTTCTTT.

This chain connects TRBV20-1 to TRBJ2-1; unclear D gene. The J call could be wrong; TRBJ2-7 is a better fit for the DNA end. The CDR3 has 14 residues. The germline gives CDR1 DFQATT, CDR2 SNEGSKA (reference sequence). CDR3 protein: CSARGLEGYNEQYF. The CDR3 DNA reads TGCAGTGCTAGAGGGCTAGAAGGGTACAATGAGCAGTACTTC.

The chain joins TRBV27 to TRBJ1-2, with 8 bases identical to TRBD1. V was clipped by 3 bases and J by 6 bases; unmatched bases: 3. Germline CDR1 reads MNHEY; CDR2 reads SMNVEV (reference sequence). The CDR3 is 13 residues long. CDR3 DNA: TGTGCCAGCAGTTTTCAGGGGGCTAATGGCTACACCTTC. The encoded protein is CASSFQGANGYTF.

This clonotype was detected only a few times. The chain couples TRBV7-2 to TRBJ1-1, with D possibly being TRBD1 (5 bases). Germline V gives CDR1 SGHTA, CDR2 FQGNSA. The CDR3 sequence is 15 residues long. The V end lost 5 bases, the J end lost 5 bases, and 18 bases lay between the germline ends. CDR3 sequence reads: CASSPRGWGPTEAFF. In nucleotides, the CDR3 is TGTGCCAGCAGCCCCCGCGGGTGGGGACCGACTGAAGCTTTCTTT.

This clonotype is a singleton in its sample. The chain's CDR3 is CSESSGTNNEQFF. DNA for the CDR3: TGCAGCGAAAGCTCCGGGACAAACAATGAGCAGTTCTTC. This rearrangement joins TRBV29-1 to TRBJ2-1; the D gene is possibly TRBD1 (6 bases). The CDR3 extends over 13 amino acids. Germline V gives CDR1 SQVTM, CDR2 ANQGSEA. V lost 7 bases and J lost 5, with 15 bases in between.

This chain uses TRBV4-3 with TRBJ1-2, with D possibly matching TRBD1 (5 bases). Germline V CDR1 and CDR2: LGHNA, YSLEER. V was pared by 0 bases and J by 2 bases, with 16 bases between. The CDR3 contains 17 residues. CDR3 sequence (DNA): TGCGCCAGCAGCCAAGATCGGTATGCGCAGGGCAACTATGGCTACACCTTC. Its protein is CASSQDRYAQGNYGYTF.

V and J are TRBV12-3 or TRBV12-4 and TRBJ2-2, with 11 bases fitting TRBD2. The V gene end was trimmed by 6 bases and the J gene end by 4 bases; junction bases not matched to a gene: 4. This CDR3 is built from 15 residues. For the CDR3, the DNA is TGTGCCAGCAGGAGACTAGCGGGGCCCACCGGGGAGCTGTTTTTT. Translating it yields CASRRLAGPTGELFF.